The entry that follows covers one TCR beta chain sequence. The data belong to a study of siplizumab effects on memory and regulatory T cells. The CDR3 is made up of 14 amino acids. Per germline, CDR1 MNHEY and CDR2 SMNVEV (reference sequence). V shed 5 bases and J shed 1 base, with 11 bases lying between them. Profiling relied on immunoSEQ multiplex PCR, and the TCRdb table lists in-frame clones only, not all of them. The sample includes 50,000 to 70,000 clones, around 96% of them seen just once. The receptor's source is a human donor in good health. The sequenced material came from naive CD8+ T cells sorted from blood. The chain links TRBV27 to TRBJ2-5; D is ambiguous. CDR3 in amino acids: CASSGYGFQETQYF. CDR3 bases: TGTGCCAGCAGTGGGTACGGATTCCAAGAGACCCAGTACTTC.